This TCR beta chain was found in a study of T cell changes during pregnancy in multiple sclerosis. Data came from immunoSEQ multiplex PCR; TCRdb stores just in-frame clones and leaves some out. The repertoire consists of 20,000 to 25,000 clones, with 80% to 95% occurring once and the leading ten covering under 7%. The CDR3 loop spans 14 amino acids. Germline V gene sequence: CDR1 LNHDA, CDR2 SQIVND (reference sequence). The V end lost 3 bases, the J end lost 0 bases, and 9 bases lay between the germline ends. The sample in question was CD8+ T cells from peripheral blood mononuclear cells, obtained in the third trimester of pregnancy. The chain combines TRBV19 with TRBJ2-7; D is possibly TRBD1 (6 bases). The origin of this receptor is a female donor with multiple sclerosis, enrolled in a pregnancy study. For the CDR3, the DNA is TGTGCCAGTAGTATTCAGGGGACCTCCTACGAGCAGTACTTC. Its protein is CASSIQGTSYEQYF.